This entry describes one TCR beta chain. Its target is unknown. It may be a read error: a sequence one base away is much more abundant. These data are taken from a study of T cell repertoires in cytomegalovirus infection. Study-level information: Public TCR beta signatures marked donors with CMV infection and the matching HLA.

Findings and limits, study-wide: Carriers of CMV and the relevant HLA type were discriminated by public TCR beta frequency. HLA-C-restricted, CMV-specific TCR beta clonotypes were dominant ex vivo.

Trimming removed 5 bases at V and 2 bases at J, with 10 bases between. Germline CDR1 and CDR2: SGHAT and FQNNGV. CDR3 length equals 13 residues. TCRdb independently ran MiXCR on the reads; one entry per CDR3 protein. Among about 360,000 distinct CDR3 sequences listed, 15% to 20% were seen once. V usage is TRBV11-2 and J usage is TRBJ2-7; D is possibly TRBD1 (6 bases). Sequences were obtained from PBMCs. This TCR was recovered from a human donor in good health (CMV status not recorded). Some clones in this sample may be carry-over from other donors' samples. As DNA, the CDR3 is TGTGCCAGCAGCGAGGGACAAGCCTACGAGCAGTACTTC. Protein: CASSEGQAYEQYF.